This T cell receptor beta chain is drawn from a study of cytomegalovirus exposure and HLA in healthy donors. Notes on the study in general: In an earlier analysis, productive rearrangement rates for most beta V segments clustered near 87% or 30%. The number of N-insertions in an Asian-associated ancestry cluster was reportedly below the roughly 660-donor mean in a later analysis.

The CDR3 length is 14 residues. Trimming cost V 4 bases and J 1 base, with 14 bases left between them. Germline values: CDR1 SQVTM, CDR2 ANQGSEA. While unrecorded immune exposures were likely, the donors were nominally healthy when sampled. The PCR employed 60 Vbeta primers together with 13 Jbeta primers. Data came from immunoSEQ multiplex PCR; TCRdb stores just in-frame clones and leaves some out. Of more than 95,000 clones in the sample, 15% are singletons; the top ten hold around 0.86%. This clone was counted a few times. Its antigen is still unknown. Material: PBMCs. The chain links TRBV29-1 to TRBJ2-7; TRBD2 might be the D (6 bases). The clonotype was recovered from a female donor in good health and CMV-seronegative. The CDR3 DNA is TGCAGCGTTGGCCGAACGGGAGCGTCCTACGAGCAGTACTTC. This gives the protein CSVGRTGASYEQYF.